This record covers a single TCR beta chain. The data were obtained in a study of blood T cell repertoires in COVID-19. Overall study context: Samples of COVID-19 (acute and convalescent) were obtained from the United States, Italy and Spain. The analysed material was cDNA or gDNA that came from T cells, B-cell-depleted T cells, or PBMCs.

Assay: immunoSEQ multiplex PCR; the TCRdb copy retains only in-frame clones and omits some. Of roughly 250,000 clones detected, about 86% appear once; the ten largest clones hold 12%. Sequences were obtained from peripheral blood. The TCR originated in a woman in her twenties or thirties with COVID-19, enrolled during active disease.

The CDR3 coding sequence is TGTGCCAGCAGTACGTACGGGACAAATTTACAGGAGCAGTTCTTC. Its translation: CASSTYGTNLQEQFF. V is TRBV6-4 and J is TRBJ2-1; D perhaps matches TRBD1 (6 bases). The CDR3 sequence is 15 residues long. Trimming pared 5 bases from V and 10 bases from J, leaving 21 bases between. The V gene's germline CDR1 is MRHNA and CDR2 SNTAGT.